This is a list of T cell receptor beta chains from one sample in a study of blood T cells in healthy people across ages. Each CDR3 protein is one row after TCRdb ran MiXCR on the 5' RACE reads. Here the sample spans about 700,000 distinct CDR3 sequences, about 30% being singletons. Sequenced: blood. Receptors originate from a woman aged 80 or over in good health. Both conserved end residues are part of each CDR3. A D gene is named only where the DNA matches it firmly. Clone size is stated in some rows and not others, as once, few, many or a class when expanded.

size	D	V	J	CDR3	DNA
.	TRBD2	TRBV7-9	TRBJ2-5	CASSLLLAGYETQYF	TGTGCCAGCAGCTTATTACTAGCGGGATATGAGACCCAGTACTTC
.	TRBD1	TRBV20-1	TRBJ1-1	CSARDLGWGGTANTEAFF	TGCAGTGCTAGAGATCTAGGTTGGGGGGGGACAGCGAACACTGAAGCTTTCTTT
many	.	TRBV15	TRBJ2-7	CATSRDLDGLPYEQYF	TGTGCCACCAGCAGAGATCTTGACGGACTTCCCTACGAGCAGTACTTC
.	.	TRBV27	TRBJ2-7	CATAGDRGQRYF	TGTGCCACGGCCGGGGATAGAGGTCAGCGGTACTTC
many	TRBD2	TRBV3-1	TRBJ2-1	CASSFTSGDEQFF	TGTGCCAGCAGCTTTACTAGCGGGGATGAGCAGTTCTTC
.	.	TRBV5-6	TRBJ1-1	CASSLAGRSINTEAFF	TGTGCCAGCAGCTTGGCAGGCAGATCGATCAACACTGAAGCTTTCTTT
.	TRBD2	TRBV20-1	TRBJ2-5	CSASGREETQYF	TGCAGTGCTAGCGGGAGGGAAGAGACCCAGTACTTC
.	.	TRBV19	TRBJ2-7	CASSWRARTYEQYF	TGTGCCAGTAGTTGGAGGGCGAGAACCTACGAGCAGTACTTC
.	.	TRBV20-1	TRBJ1-4	CSATRKEGLDEKLFF	TGCAGTGCTACCCGGAAGGAGGGGTTGGATGAAAAACTGTTTTTT
.	TRBD1	TRBV7-2	TRBJ1-4	CASSFGQGGATNEKLFF	TGTGCCAGCAGCTTCGGACAGGGAGGGGCAACTAATGAAAAACTGTTTTTT
many	.	TRBV20-1	TRBJ1-6	CSARDNPNSPLHF	TGCAGTGCTAGAGATAACCCTAATTCACCCCTCCACTTT
.	.	TRBV30	TRBJ1-2	CAWSRSTAGYTF	TGTGCCTGGAGTAGGTCGACGGCTGGCTACACCTTC
many	TRBD2	TRBV7-2	TRBJ2-1	CASSLGGGGKTYYNEQFF	TGTGCCAGCAGCTTGGGGGGCGGGGGGAAGACTTACTACAATGAGCAGTTCTTC
.	.	TRBV7-2	TRBJ1-1	CASSLDTFGGAFF	TGTGCCAGCAGCCTAGACACCTTCGGTGGAGCTTTCTTT
many	TRBD1	TRBV7-2	TRBJ2-1	CASSSSGTGLEQFF	TGTGCCAGCAGCTCCTCCGGGACAGGGCTTGAGCAGTTCTTC
few	TRBD1	TRBV5-1	TRBJ1-2	CASRTGAPNYGYTF	TGCGCCAGCAGAACAGGGGCCCCTAACTATGGCTACACCTTC
many	.	TRBV6-6	TRBJ1-6	CASSYSRDGSYNSPLHF	TGTGCCAGCAGTTACTCCCGGGATGGCTCCTATAATTCACCCCTCCACTTT
many	TRBD1	TRBV7-8	TRBJ1-6	CASTQRTGEDSPLHF	TGTGCCAGCACTCAGAGGACAGGGGAAGATTCACCCCTCCACTTT
many	.	TRBV29-1	TRBJ2-3	CSVERGDSTDTQYF	TGCAGCGTTGAACGAGGGGATAGCACAGATACGCAGTATTTT
many	.	TRBV5-1	TRBJ2-5	CASSLEGFWGETQYF	TGCGCCAGCAGCCTCGAGGGTTTCTGGGGGGAGACCCAGTACTTC
.	.	TRBV5-1	TRBJ2-7	CASSFTTPHEQYF	TGCGCCAGCAGCTTTACGACCCCTCACGAGCAGTACTTC
.	.	TRBV12-3/TRBV12-4	TRBJ2-1	CASLSGTLFVYNEQFF	TGTGCCAGCCTTTCCGGGACTCTCTTCGTCTACAATGAGCAGTTCTTC
.	.	TRBV7-2	TRBJ2-5	CASSLAQGVTQETQYF	TGTGCCAGCAGCTTAGCGCAGGGTGTGACCCAAGAGACCCAGTACTTC
.	.	TRBV20-1	TRBJ1-5	CSASRGNSNQPQHF	TGCAGTGCAAGTAGGGGTAATAGCAATCAGCCCCAGCATTTT
few	.	TRBV7-2	TRBJ2-5	CASSLDELNEQYF	TGTGCCAGCAGCTTAGATGAGCTCAATGAGCAGTACTTC
many	.	TRBV5-6	TRBJ2-5	CASSLVSTQETQYF	TGTGCCAGCAGCTTGGTCTCGACCCAAGAGACCCAGTACTTC
few	.	TRBV21-1	TRBJ2-1	CASSKALLGAGDRYNEQFF	TGTGCCAGCAGCAAAGCGCTTTTAGGAGCGGGGGACCGGTACAATGAGCAGTTCTTC
many	.	TRBV7-9	TRBJ2-3	CASSTGAWVTDTQYF	TGTGCCAGCAGCACGGGAGCTTGGGTCACAGATACGCAGTATTTT
.	.	TRBV6-5	TRBJ1-1	CASSPSNTDAFF	TGTGCCAGCAGCCCATCGAACACTGACGCTTTCTTT
.	TRBD2	TRBV7-3	TRBJ2-1	CASSPTSGGEGNEQFF	TGTGCCAGCAGCCCGACTAGCGGGGGGGAAGGGAATGAGCAGTTCTTC
many	.	TRBV3-1	TRBJ2-4	CASSQDSGRINIQYF	TGTGCCAGCAGCCAAGATTCTGGACGAATAAACATTCAGTACTTC
many	.	TRBV6-2/TRBV6-3	TRBJ1-5	CASRTQLFNQPQHF	TGTGCCAGCAGGACCCAACTCTTCAATCAGCCCCAGCATTTT
few	TRBD1	TRBV20-1	TRBJ1-1	CIVDRGDTEAFF	TGCATCGTCGACAGGGGGGACACTGAAGCTTTCTTT
once	TRBD1	TRBV7-9	TRBJ2-3	CASSPAQGASTDTQYF	TGTGCCAGCAGCCCAGCCCAGGGGGCAAGCACAGATACGCAGTATTTT
.	.	TRBV6-5	TRBJ2-7	CASSYMQDPYEQYF	TGTGCCAGCAGTTACATGCAGGACCCCTACGAGCAGTACTTC
.	.	TRBV30	TRBJ2-5	CARSRGSVGQETQYF	TGTGCCCGGAGTCGCGGATCCGTGGGTCAAGAGACCCAGTACTTC
many	.	TRBV7-2	TRBJ1-2	CASSLAAGTSLSPGYTF	TGTGCCAGCAGCTTAGCAGCCGGGACCAGCTTATCCCCTGGCTACACCTTC
many	.	TRBV7-9	TRBJ1-2	CASSLTDRGYTF	TGTGCCAGCAGCTTGACAGACAGGGGCTACACCTTC
many	.	TRBV2	TRBJ2-7	CAARRDSYEQYF	TGTGCCGCGCGAAGGGACTCCTACGAGCAGTACTTC
.	.	TRBV12-3/TRBV12-4	TRBJ2-1	CASRPGNSVYNEQFF	TGTGCCAGCAGGCCCGGGAACTCTGTATACAATGAGCAGTTCTTC
.	TRBD1	TRBV19	TRBJ1-5	CASDATGGAGQPQHF	TGTGCCAGCGACGCGACAGGGGGCGCGGGTCAGCCCCAGCATTTT
few	.	TRBV19	TRBJ2-7	CASSISASSYEQYF	TGTGCCAGTAGTATCTCGGCCTCTTCCTACGAGCAGTACTTC
few	TRBD2	TRBV20-1	TRBJ2-3	CSAREPLGGGAAYADTQYF	TGCAGTGCTAGGGAACCGTTGGGCGGGGGGGCCGCGTACGCAGATACGCAGTATTTT
many	TRBD1	TRBV30	TRBJ2-1	CAWSVGQGAYNEQFF	TGTGCCTGGAGTGTAGGACAGGGGGCCTACAATGAGCAGTTCTTC
many	.	TRBV4-1	TRBJ2-1	CASSRASDSVGSYNEQFF	TGCGCCAGCAGTCGGGCTAGCGACTCCGTCGGATCCTACAATGAGCAGTTCTTC
many	.	TRBV12-3/TRBV12-4	TRBJ2-5	CASSRESRGETQYF	TGTGCCAGCAGCAGAGAGTCCCGGGGAGAGACCCAGTACTTC
many	.	TRBV7-8	TRBJ2-7	CASSRRDNYEQYF	TGTGCCAGCAGCCGCCGGGACAACTACGAGCAGTACTTC
once	.	TRBV7-2	TRBJ1-2	CASGSRPGQPNYGYTF	TGTGCCAGCGGCTCCCGACCTGGACAGCCTAACTATGGCTACACCTTC
many	TRBD1	TRBV7-9	TRBJ2-7	CASSLGDRGEQYF	TGTGCCAGCAGCTTAGGGGACAGGGGCGAGCAGTACTTC
.	.	TRBV20-1	TRBJ2-6	CSARDATGPPGANVLTF	TGCAGTGCTAGAGATGCTACAGGGCCCCCTGGGGCCAACGTCCTGACTTTC
many	.	TRBV6-2/TRBV6-3	TRBJ2-1	CASSTGSGNEQFF	TGTGCCAGCAGTACAGGGTCAGGTAATGAGCAGTTCTTC
.	TRBD1	TRBV6-1	TRBJ1-6	CASSEGTGGSPLHF	TGTGCCAGCAGTGAAGGGACAGGGGGTTCACCCCTCCACTTT
few	.	TRBV7-3	TRBJ1-1	CASSLAGPNTEAFF	TGTGCCAGCAGCTTAGCAGGGCCGAACACTGAAGCTTTCTTT